This is a list of T cell receptor beta chains from one sample in a study of OX40 agonist ivuxolimab in advanced cancers. Libraries were prepared by immunoSEQ multiplex PCR; TCRdb keeps only in-frame clonotypes and omits some of them. The data show approximately 66,000 clones, around 85% seen once. Source: CD4+ or CD8+ T cells sorted from blood, taken in a trial of the OX40 agonist ivuxolimab. All receptors come from an adult with an advanced solid tumor such as melanoma, head and neck, liver or kidney cancer. Both conserved end residues are part of each CDR3. A D gene is named only where the DNA matches it firmly. Only part of the rows carry a size: once, few, many, or a class if the clone is expanded.

TRBJ1-1	NA	NA	TRBV10-3	TGTGCCATCAGGAGTGCGAGTTCCACTGAAGCTTTCTTT	CAIRSASSTEAFF
TRBJ2-3	few	TRBD2	TRBV6-4	TGTGCCAGCAGTGAGGGTAGCGGGCGCACAGATACGCAGTATTTT	CASSEGSGRTDTQYF
TRBJ2-3	once	NA	TRBV11-3	TGTGCCAGCAGCTTGACCACTGATACGCAGTATTTT	CASSLTTDTQYF
TRBJ1-5	NA	TRBD1	TRBV19	TGTGCCAGTACGGGGGACAGGGGCAATCAGCCCCAGCATTTT	CASTGDRGNQPQHF
TRBJ1-6	few	NA	TRBV11-2	TGTGCCAGCAGCTCACGGCGGGGGCAACCCCTCCACTTT	CASSSRRGQPLHF
TRBJ2-1	NA	NA	TRBV5-8	TGTGCGGGGGCGGGAAAGGCGAATGAGCAGTTCTTC	CAGAGKANEQFF
TRBJ2-7	NA	NA	TRBV7-2	TGTGCCAGCAGCTTAGAGAGCGGCAGAGCGTACTTC	CASSLESGRAYF
TRBJ2-3	once	NA	TRBV5-1	TGCGCCAGCAGCTGGACGGACGGAGGCACAGATACGCAGTATTTT	CASSWTDGGTDTQYF
TRBJ2-7	once	NA	TRBV28	TGTGCCAGCAGCCCCTCTGCTGGTAGCCAGAACTACGAGCAGTACTTC	CASSPSAGSQNYEQYF
TRBJ2-3	NA	TRBD1	TRBV5-1	TGCGCCAGCAGCTTGGTGCCGACAGGGGAAGGGACAGATACGCAGTATTTT	CASSLVPTGEGTDTQYF
TRBJ2-3	NA	TRBD2	TRBV5-1	TGCGCCAGCAGCTTCGATGGACTAGCGGGAGGGGATACGCAGTATTTT	CASSFDGLAGGDTQYF